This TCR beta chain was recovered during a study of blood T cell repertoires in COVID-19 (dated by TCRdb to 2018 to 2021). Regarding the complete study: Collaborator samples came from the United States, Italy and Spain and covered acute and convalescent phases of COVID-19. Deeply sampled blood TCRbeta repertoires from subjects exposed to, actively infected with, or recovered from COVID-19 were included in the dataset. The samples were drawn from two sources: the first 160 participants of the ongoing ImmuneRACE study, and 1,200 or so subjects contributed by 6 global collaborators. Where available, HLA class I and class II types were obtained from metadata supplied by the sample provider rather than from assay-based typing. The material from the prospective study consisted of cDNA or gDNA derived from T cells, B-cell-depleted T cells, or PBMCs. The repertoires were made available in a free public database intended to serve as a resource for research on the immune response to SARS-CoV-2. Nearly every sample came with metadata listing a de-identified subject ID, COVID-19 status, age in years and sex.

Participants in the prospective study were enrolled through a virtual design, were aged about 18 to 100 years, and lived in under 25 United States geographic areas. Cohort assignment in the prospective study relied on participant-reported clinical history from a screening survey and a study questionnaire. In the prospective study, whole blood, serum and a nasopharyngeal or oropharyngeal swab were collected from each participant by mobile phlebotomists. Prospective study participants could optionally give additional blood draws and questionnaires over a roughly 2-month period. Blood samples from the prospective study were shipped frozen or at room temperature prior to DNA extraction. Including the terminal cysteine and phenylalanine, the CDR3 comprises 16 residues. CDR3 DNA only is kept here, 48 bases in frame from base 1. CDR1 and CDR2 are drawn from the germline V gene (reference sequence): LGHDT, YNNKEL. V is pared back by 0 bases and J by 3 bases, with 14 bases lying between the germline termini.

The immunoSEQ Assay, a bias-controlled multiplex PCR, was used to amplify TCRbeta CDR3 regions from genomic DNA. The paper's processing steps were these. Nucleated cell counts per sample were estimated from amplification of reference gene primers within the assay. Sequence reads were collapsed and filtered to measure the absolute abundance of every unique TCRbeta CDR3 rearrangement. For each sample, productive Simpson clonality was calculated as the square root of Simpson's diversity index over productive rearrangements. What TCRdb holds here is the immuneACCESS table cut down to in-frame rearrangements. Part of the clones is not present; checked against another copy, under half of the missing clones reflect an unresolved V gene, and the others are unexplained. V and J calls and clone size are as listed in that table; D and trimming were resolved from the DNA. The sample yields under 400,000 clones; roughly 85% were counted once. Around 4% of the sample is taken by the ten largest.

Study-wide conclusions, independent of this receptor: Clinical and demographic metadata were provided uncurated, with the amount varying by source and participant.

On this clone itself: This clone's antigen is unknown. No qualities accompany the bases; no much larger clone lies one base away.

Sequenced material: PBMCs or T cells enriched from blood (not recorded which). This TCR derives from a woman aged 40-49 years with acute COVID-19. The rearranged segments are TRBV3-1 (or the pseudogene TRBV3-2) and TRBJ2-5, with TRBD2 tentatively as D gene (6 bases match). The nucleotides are TGTGCCAGCAGCCAAGATGGAGCGGGCAGAGAAGAGACCCAGTACTTC. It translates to CASSQDGAGREETQYF.